Each of the 28 T cell receptor beta chains below was sequenced from the same sample in a study of blood T cell repertoires in COVID-19. Data came from immunoSEQ multiplex PCR; TCRdb stores just in-frame clones and leaves some out. The sample includes 150,000 to 200,000 clones, roughly 75% of them seen just once. The sample was peripheral blood. The receptors here all came from a man between 65 and 80 years old with active or convalescent COVID-19.

V usage is TRBV5-8 and J usage is TRBJ1-5; possible D gene TRBD1, 6 bases. V was cut by 4 bases and J by 9 bases, with 14 bases left in between. Germline V gene lookup returns CDR1 SGHTS and CDR2 YDEGEE. The CDR3 is 13 residues long. This chain's CDR3 is CASSGRQERPQHF. The CDR3 coding sequence is TGTGCCAGCAGCGGAAGACAGGAGCGGCCCCAGCATTTT.

The V gene is TRBV4-2, the J gene TRBJ1-1, with D possibly TRBD1 on 6 matching bases. With 0 bases removed from V and 12 bases from J, the gap between germline ends came to 14 bases. Germline values: CDR1 LGHNA, CDR2 YNFKEQ. The CDR3 has 13 residues. The CDR3 protein is CASSQEQGGVPFF. As DNA, the CDR3 is TGTGCCAGCAGCCAAGAACAGGGAGGGGTGCCTTTCTTT.

The J gene is TRBJ2-1, the V gene TRBV3-1 (or the pseudogene TRBV3-2), with 8 bases identical to TRBD2. Germline CDR1 is LGHDT and CDR2 is YNNKEL (reference sequence). The CDR3 is made up of 15 amino acids. Trimming took 1 base from V and 8 from J; bases not matched to a gene: 7. The CDR3 nucleotides are TGTGCCAGCAGCCAAGGTGCGGGGGGTTTCTATGAGCAGTTCTTC. It specifies CASSQGAGGFYEQFF.

The rearrangement uses TRBV6-5 and TRBJ2-7; TRBD1 is a possible D gene (6 bases). The germline CDR1 and CDR2 sequences are MNHEY and SVGAGI. The CDR3 runs to 12 residues. The V gene lost 5 bases and the J gene lost 4 bases, with 9 bases spanning the gap. In DNA form, the CDR3 reads TGTGCCAGCAGTCCAGGGGAATACGAGCAGTACTTC. Its translation: CASSPGEYEQYF.

The chain joins TRBV6-5 to TRBJ2-2; D is perhaps TRBD2 (6 bases). The CDR3 runs to 15 residues. CDR1 and CDR2 (germline): MNHEY, SVGAGI. Trimming left V 6 bases short and J 7 bases short, with 18 bases between. The CDR3 region is CASRTGSLDVGELFF. The DNA for the CDR3 is TGTGCCAGCAGAACCGGGAGCCTGGATGTCGGGGAGCTGTTTTTT.

This clone was recorded a few times. V usage is TRBV29-1 and J usage is TRBJ1-2; tentative D call: TRBD1 (6 bases). V gave up 4 bases and J gave up 3 bases, with 15 bases separating them. Germline V gene data show CDR1 as SQVTM and CDR2 as ANQGSEA. The CDR3 loop spans 14 amino acids. The CDR3 here is CSVGSITGYYGYTF. In DNA, the CDR3 is TGCAGCGTTGGATCCATTACAGGGTACTATGGCTACACCTTC.

In regard to this clone: In the same sample, other DNA sequences code for this CDR3. CDR3 residues: CASSYDSFNYGYTF. CDR3 bases: TGTGCCAGCAGTTATGACAGCTTCAACTATGGCTACACCTTC. The chain combines TRBV6-2 or TRBV6-3 with TRBJ1-2; perhaps TRBD1 as D (5 bases). V gave up 3 bases and J gave up 2 bases, with 10 bases separating them. The CDR3 has 14 amino acids. From germline, CDR1 is MNHEY and CDR2 SVGEGT.

J is TRBJ1-1 and V is TRBV3-1 (or the pseudogene TRBV3-2), with TRBD1 matching over 9 bases. Germline CDR1 and CDR2: LGHDT and YNNKEL (reference sequence). With 4 bases clipped from V and 8 bases from J, the junction kept 8 bases outside the gene matches. The CDR3 consists of 14 residues. The CDR3 nucleotides read TGTGCCAGCAGCCCCGGGACAGGGAGCGGCGAAGCTTTCTTT. It codes for CASSPGTGSGEAFF.

CDR3 coding DNA: TGCAGCGTTTACAGGGGAACCGAAGCTTTCTTT. As protein: CSVYRGTEAFF. The chain combines TRBV29-1 with TRBJ1-1, with TRBD1 identical over 7 bases. CDR1 SQVTM and CDR2 ANQGSEA come from the germline V gene. Trimming cost V 5 bases and J 8 bases; bases outside gene matches: 5. The CDR3 runs to 11 residues.

The chain employs TRBV19 and TRBJ2-3, with 10 bases aligning to TRBD1. Germline CDR1 is LNHDA and CDR2 is SQIVND (reference sequence). J lost 5 bases, V lost 8 bases, and 13 bases had no gene match. The CDR3 is made up of 16 amino acids. The CDR3 region has the DNA TGTGCCAGTCACCCGGTCCCGGACAGGGGGAAAGATACGCAGTATTTT. Its protein product is CASHPVPDRGKDTQYF.

The J gene is TRBJ2-5, the V gene TRBV5-1, with TRBD2 identical over 11 bases. The length of the CDR3 is 15 residues. Germline assignment: CDR1 SGHRS and CDR2 YFSETQ. V gave up 4 bases and J gave up 3 bases; unmatched junction bases: 5. The CDR3 nucleotides read TGCGCCAGCAGCGAGGGGACTAGCGGTGAAGAGACCCAGTACTTC. It codes for CASSEGTSGEETQYF.

The count of this clone is one. The V call is TRBV27, the J call TRBJ2-3, with 10 bases lining up with TRBD2. The CDR3 has 16 amino acids. CDR1 MNHEY and CDR2 SMNVEV come from the germline V gene (reference sequence). V dropped 4 bases and J dropped 2; count of bases not matched to a gene: 6. CDR3 sequence (DNA): TGTGCCAGCAGTTCCCGGGGGACTAGCGTCACAGATACGCAGTATTTT. It codes for CASSSRGTSVTDTQYF.

Regarding this clone: At one of its ends the junction is not consistent with the germline gene, which may arise from a read error. This chain links TRBV19 with TRBJ2-2; 8 bases align to TRBD1. The CDR3 has 12 amino acids. Germline V gives CDR1 LNHDA, CDR2 SQIVND (reference sequence). The CDR3 bases are TGTCCCAGGGGGCGCAGAGCCGGGGAGCTGTTTTTT. Its protein is CPRGRRAGELFF. Full variable domain (outside the CDR3, taken from reference TRBV19 and TRBJ2-2): DGGITQSPKYLFRKEGQNVTLSCEQNLNHDAMYWYRQDPGQGLRLIYYSQIVNDFQKGDIAEGYSVSREKKESFPLTVTSAQKNPTAFYLCPRGRRAGELFFGEGSRLTVL.

This rearrangement joins TRBV6-5 to TRBJ1-1; TRBD1 might be the D (6 bases). V lost 5 bases and J 3 bases, leaving 16 bases between the germline ends. Germline loops: CDR1 MNHEY, CDR2 SVGAGI. The CDR3 is 15 residues long. The CDR3 spells CASSPTGPRYTEAFF. CDR3 nucleotides: TGTGCCAGCAGTCCTACAGGGCCGCGGTACACTGAAGCTTTCTTT.

This clone has only one observation. The gene calls are TRBV7-9 and TRBJ1-4; unclear D gene. V was pared by 2 bases and J by 0 bases, with 4 bases between. From germline, CDR1 is SEHNR and CDR2 FQNEAQ (reference sequence). This CDR3 region has 14 residues. In DNA, the CDR3 is TGTGCCAGCAGCTTAAGCTCAACTAATGAAAAACTGTTTTTT. The encoded protein is CASSLSSTNEKLFF.

The chain links TRBV7-3 to TRBJ2-3; TRBD2 agrees at 8 bases. CDR3 length equals 19 residues. V lost 0 bases to trimming and J lost 0 bases; unmatched junction nucleotides: 11. Looked up from germline, CDR1 is SGHTA and CDR2 is FQGTGA. CDR3 sequence: CASSLTPGGPSVSTDTQYF. CDR3 DNA sequence: TGTGCCAGCAGCTTAACTCCGGGAGGGCCGTCAGTTAGCACAGATACGCAGTATTTT.

Here the CDR3 DNA reads TGTGCCAGCAGCCCGGTCCCCCGCGGGACAGATACGCAGTATTTT. It translates to CASSPVPRGTDTQYF. This chain links TRBV5-8 with TRBJ2-3; D perhaps matches TRBD2 (5 bases). V was clipped by 4 bases and J by 3 bases, with 15 bases between them. The germline CDR1 and CDR2 sequences are SGHTS and YDEGEE. The CDR3 totals 15 residues.

This clone counts as medium-sized. The chain couples TRBV5-1 to TRBJ2-5, with D tentatively TRBD1 (6 bases). In germline, CDR1 is SGHRS, CDR2 YFSETQ. The ends were cut back, 4 bases at V and 1 base at J, with 17 bases in the middle. The CDR3 spans 16 residues. CDR3 sequence: CASSLGQLAPQETQYF. CDR3 DNA sequence: TGCGCCAGCAGCCTAGGACAGTTAGCTCCCCAAGAGACCCAGTACTTC. The full variable domain, completed using reference TRBV5-1 and TRBJ2-5, is KAGVTQTPRYLIKTRGQQVTLSCSPISGHRSVSWYQQTPGQGLQFLFEYFSETQRNKGNFPGRFSGRQFSNSRSEMNVSTLELGDSALYLCASSLGQLAPQETQYFGPGTRLLVL.

The chain carries TRBV6-1 and TRBJ1-4, with D possibly matching TRBD1 (6 bases). The ends were cut back, 1 base at V and 10 bases at J, with 13 bases in the middle. This CDR3 is built from 14 residues. CDR1 is MNHNS, CDR2 SASEGT, per germline. CDR3 region: CASSEDAQGVKLFF. The CDR3 bases are TGTGCCAGCAGTGAAGACGCACAGGGTGTAAAACTGTTTTTT.

This chain uses TRBV6-6 with TRBJ1-5; tentative D call: TRBD1 (5 bases). With 5 bases removed from V and 3 bases from J, the gap between germline ends came to 11 bases. Germline V lookup: CDR1 MNHNY, CDR2 SVGAGI (reference sequence). The CDR3 has 14 amino acids. The CDR3 nucleotides are TGTGCCAGCAGTGGCCAGGGTTTCAATCAGCCCCAGCATTTT. Amino acids: CASSGQGFNQPQHF.

V is TRBV7-2 and J is TRBJ2-7; 8 bases are shared with TRBD2. The trim removed 3 bases at V and 0 bases at J, leaving 1 base unmatched. Germline CDR1 SGHTA, CDR2 FQGNSA. This CDR3 is built from 14 residues. CDR3 loop: CASSLAGGSYEQYF. The CDR3 DNA follows: TGTGCCAGCAGCTTGGCGGGGGGCTCCTACGAGCAGTACTTC.

Concerning this clone itself: The same CDR3 also results from other DNA sequences found in this sample. The DNA of the CDR3 is TGTGCCAGCAGCGTGGGACAGGGGAATGGCTACACCTTC. Its translation is CASSVGQGNGYTF. The rearrangement links TRBV9 to TRBJ1-2; 10 positions match TRBD1. The J segment lost 6 bases and the V segment lost 2 bases, leaving 1 base of the junction unmatched. Germline V gene data show CDR1 as SGDLS and CDR2 as YYNGEE. This CDR3 region has 13 residues.

The chain carries TRBV24-1 and TRBJ2-1, with D tentatively TRBD1 (6 bases). Trimming shortened V by 4 bases and J by 9 bases, and 12 bases separated the two germline ends. There are 13 residues in the CDR3. CDR1 and CDR2 from the germline V gene are KGHDR and SFDVKD. The CDR3 nucleotides read TGTGCCACCAGTGACGTGGGACAAATTGAGCAGTTCTTC. Protein: CATSDVGQIEQFF.

The chain couples TRBV11-2 to TRBJ1-2; 7 bases are shared with TRBD1. This CDR3 is built from 12 residues. CDR1 and CDR2 from the germline V gene are SGHAT and FQNNGV. V was pared by 5 bases and J by 7 bases, with 4 bases of the junction left unmatched. The CDR3 protein is CASSTGVTGYTF. CDR3 DNA: TGTGCCAGCAGCACAGGGGTTACTGGCTACACCTTC.

This clone has a handful of counts. This chain connects TRBV5-4 to TRBJ1-5; TRBD1 agrees at 7 bases. From germline, CDR1 is SGHNT and CDR2 YYREEE (reference sequence). With 4 bases clipped from V and 2 bases from J, the junction kept 12 bases outside the gene matches. The CDR3 runs to 17 residues. In nucleotides, the CDR3 is TGTGCCAGCAGCGGGTCGACAGGGAAAGGCGGCAATCAGCCCCAGCATTTT. Its protein is CASSGSTGKGGNQPQHF.

This clone came up a few times. The V and J genes are TRBV5-1 and TRBJ2-1, with 10 bases fitting TRBD1. Looked up from germline, CDR1 is SGHRS and CDR2 is YFSETQ. The ends lost 7 bases at V and 8 bases at J; junction bases unmatched: 9. CDR3 length: 14 residues. DNA for the CDR3: TGCGCCAGCTTTATCGGGACAGGGGTCGATGAGCAGTTCTTC. It codes for CASFIGTGVDEQFF.

The gene calls are TRBV15 and TRBJ1-4; D unclear. Per the germline V gene, CDR1 is LNHNV and CDR2 is YYDKDF (reference sequence). V lost 0 bases and J 0 bases, leaving 8 bases between the germline ends. This CDR3 region has 16 residues. CDR3 loop: CATSRDKGATNEKLFF. CDR3 DNA sequence: TGTGCCACCAGCAGAGATAAGGGAGCAACTAATGAAAAACTGTTTTTT.

V and J are TRBV12-3 or TRBV12-4 and TRBJ1-2; 9 bases are a match to TRBD1. Losses at the gene ends were 6 bases for V and 7 bases for J; bases not matched to a gene: 3. The CDR3 length is 12 residues. As DNA, the CDR3 is TGTGCCAGCAGGACAGGGGGAGGTGGCTACACCTTC. Amino acid sequence: CASRTGGGGYTF.